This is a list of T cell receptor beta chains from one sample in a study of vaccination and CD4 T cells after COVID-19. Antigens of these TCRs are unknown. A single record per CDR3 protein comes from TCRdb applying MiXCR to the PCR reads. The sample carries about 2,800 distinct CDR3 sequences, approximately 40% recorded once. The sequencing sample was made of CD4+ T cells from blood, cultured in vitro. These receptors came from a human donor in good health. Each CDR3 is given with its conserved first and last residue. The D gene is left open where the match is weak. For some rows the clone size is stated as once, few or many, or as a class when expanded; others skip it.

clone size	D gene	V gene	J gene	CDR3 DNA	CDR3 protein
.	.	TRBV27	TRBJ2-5	TGTGCCAGCAGTTTTACGGGAGAAGAGGCCCAGTACTTC	CASSFTGEEAQYF
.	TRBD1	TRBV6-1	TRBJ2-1	TGTGCCAGCAGCGACCCGGGACAGGGGAATGAGCAGTTCTTC	CASSDPGQGNEQFF
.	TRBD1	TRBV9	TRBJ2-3	TGTGCCAGCAGTCTATCCGGGACAGGGCTCGATACGCAGTATTTT	CASSLSGTGLDTQYF
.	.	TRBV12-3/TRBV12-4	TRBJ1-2	TGTGCCAGCAGTTTAGCCAGTTCACTGGGGGGCTACACCTTC	CASSLASSLGGYTF
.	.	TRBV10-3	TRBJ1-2	TGTGCCATCAGTGCTAACTCCGGGGGGGACTCTTTC	CAISANSGGDSF
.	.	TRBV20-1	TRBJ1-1	TGCAGTGCTAGTTTTTACACTGAAGCTTTCTTT	CSASFYTEAFF
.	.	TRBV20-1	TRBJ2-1	TGCAGTGCTATGGGCAGGGGCATGAGGAATGAGCAGTTCTTC	CSAMGRGMRNEQFF
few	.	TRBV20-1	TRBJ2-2	TGCAGTGGCCGGGGTAGGAACACCGGGGAGCTGTTTTTT	CSGRGRNTGELFF
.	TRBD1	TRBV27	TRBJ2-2	TGTGCCAGTTATGGACAGGGGAACACCGGGGAGCTGTTTTTT	CASYGQGNTGELFF
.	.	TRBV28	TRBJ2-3	TGTGCCATCCAAAACCCGGGGTTTACGCCAGATACGCAGTATTTT	CAIQNPGFTPDTQYF
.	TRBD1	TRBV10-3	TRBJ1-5	TGTGCCATCGGGACAGATAGCAATCAGCCCCAGCATTTT	CAIGTDSNQPQHF